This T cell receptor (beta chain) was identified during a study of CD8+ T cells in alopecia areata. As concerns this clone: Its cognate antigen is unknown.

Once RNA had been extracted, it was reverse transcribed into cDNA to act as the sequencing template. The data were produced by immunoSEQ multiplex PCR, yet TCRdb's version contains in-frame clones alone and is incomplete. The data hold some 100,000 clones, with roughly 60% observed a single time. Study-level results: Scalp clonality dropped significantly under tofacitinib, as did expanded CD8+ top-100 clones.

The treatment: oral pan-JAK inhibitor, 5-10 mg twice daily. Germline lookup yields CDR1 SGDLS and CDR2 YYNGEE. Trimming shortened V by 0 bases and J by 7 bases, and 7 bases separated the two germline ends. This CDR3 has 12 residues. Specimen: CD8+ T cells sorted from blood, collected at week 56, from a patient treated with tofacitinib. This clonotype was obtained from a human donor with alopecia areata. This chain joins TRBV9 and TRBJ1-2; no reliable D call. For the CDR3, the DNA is TGTGCCAGCAGCGTAGATCCTGCTGGCTACACCTTC. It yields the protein CASSVDPAGYTF.